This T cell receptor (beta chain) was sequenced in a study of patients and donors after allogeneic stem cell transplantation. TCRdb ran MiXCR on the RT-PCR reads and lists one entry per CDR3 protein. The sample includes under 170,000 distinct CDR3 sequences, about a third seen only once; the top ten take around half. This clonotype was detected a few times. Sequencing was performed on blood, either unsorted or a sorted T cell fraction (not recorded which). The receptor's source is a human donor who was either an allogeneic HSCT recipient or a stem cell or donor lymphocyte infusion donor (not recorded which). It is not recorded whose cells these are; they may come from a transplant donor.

The CDR3 DNA is TGCAGCGTTTGGGTACTGGACAGGGTAGGCCAGCCCCAGCATTTT. Protein product: CSVWVLDRVGQPQHF. The chain joins TRBV29-1 to TRBJ1-5, with TRBD1 matching over 8 bases. Germline CDR1 is SQVTM and CDR2 is ANQGSEA. The J segment lost 7 bases and the V segment lost 5 bases, leaving 13 bases of the junction unmatched. The CDR3 is 15 residues long.